Listed below are T cell receptor beta chains from one sample, sequenced in a study of cytomegalovirus exposure and HLA in healthy donors. Assay: immunoSEQ multiplex PCR; the TCRdb copy retains only in-frame clones and omits some. Of 110,000 to 150,000 clones in the sample, just over 90% were seen once. Sequenced sample: PBMCs. All receptors come from a man younger than 35 in good health and CMV-seronegative. Both conserved end residues are part of each CDR3. A D gene is named only where the DNA matches it firmly. Part of the rows lack a size; the others show once, few, many or a class for expanded clones.

v_gene	abundance	j_gene	d_gene	CDR3aa	CDR3nt
TRBV7-3	-	TRBJ2-3	-	CASSLTGTDTQYF	TGTGCCAGCAGCTTGACAGGCACAGATACGCAGTATTTT
TRBV6-6	-	TRBJ1-1	TRBD1	CASSSNAQGGTEAFF	TGTGCCAGCAGTTCTAACGCTCAGGGGGGCACTGAAGCTTTCTTT
TRBV5-6	-	TRBJ1-5	TRBD1	CASSAGTGGGRPQHF	TGTGCCAGCAGCGCGGGGACAGGGGGCGGGCGACCCCAGCATTTT
TRBV27	-	TRBJ1-6	-	CASSVTGIHSPLHF	TGTGCCAGCAGCGTCACAGGGATTCATTCACCCCTCCACTTT
TRBV7-2	-	TRBJ2-7	-	CASSPPGIRDKAYEQYF	TGTGCCAGCAGCCCTCCGGGGATCCGCGACAAAGCCTACGAGCAGTACTTC
TRBV6-5	-	TRBJ1-2	-	CASTDGTRDYGYTF	TGTGCCAGCACCGACGGAACCAGGGACTATGGCTACACCTTC
TRBV6-5	-	TRBJ2-1	-	CASSEMGLPPVF	TGTGCCAGCAGCGAGATGGGACTCCCCCCGGTCTTC
TRBV11-2	-	TRBJ1-3	TRBD1	CASSLVMTGAISGNTIYF	TGTGCCAGCAGCTTAGTCATGACAGGGGCAATCTCTGGAAACACCATATATTTT
TRBV6-1	-	TRBJ1-6	-	CAVGRGNSPLHF	TGTGCGGTAGGCAGGGGAAATTCACCCCTCCACTTT
TRBV5-6	-	TRBJ2-5	TRBD2	CASSPFLASGSTRETQYF	TGTGCCAGCAGCCCATTTTTGGCTAGCGGGAGTACCAGGGAGACCCAGTACTTC
TRBV11-1	-	TRBJ2-7	-	CASSPDRSSYEQYF	TGTGCCAGCAGCCCGGACAGAAGCTCCTACGAGCAGTACTTC
TRBV4-1	-	TRBJ2-3	TRBD2	CASSQRTSGGSTDTQYF	TGCGCCAGCAGCCAAAGGACTAGCGGGGGTAGCACAGATACGCAGTATTTT
TRBV5-1	-	TRBJ2-5	-	CASSATPGETQYF	TGCGCCAGCAGCGCTACGCCGGGTGAGACCCAGTACTTC
TRBV9	-	TRBJ2-2	TRBD2	CASSVALAYTGELFF	TGTGCCAGCAGCGTAGCACTAGCGTACACCGGGGAGCTGTTTTTT
TRBV7-2	-	TRBJ1-1	-	CASSLKVGGSEAFF	TGTGCCAGCAGCCTAAAGGTGGGCGGGAGTGAAGCTTTCTTT
TRBV5-6	-	TRBJ2-5	-	CASSLTAGALLEETQYF	TGTGCCAGCAGCTTGACGGCAGGGGCTCTCCTCGAAGAGACCCAGTACTTC
TRBV5-4	-	TRBJ2-3	TRBD1	CANYDRDGGDTQYF	TGTGCCAATTACGACAGGGATGGTGGAGATACGCAGTATTTT
TRBV2	-	TRBJ1-3	-	CATRRDSGNTIYF	TGTGCCACCCGGAGGGACTCTGGAAACACCATATATTTT
TRBV29-1	-	TRBJ2-5	-	CSVTPPGLPLAETQYF	TGCAGCGTTACCCCGCCCGGACTTCCACTGGCAGAGACCCAGTACTTC
TRBV4-1	-	TRBJ1-1	TRBD1	CASTGQGSLNTEAFF	TGCGCCAGCACTGGACAGGGTTCCCTGAACACTGAAGCTTTCTTT
TRBV29-1	-	TRBJ2-1	TRBD2	CSVLLAANEQFF	TGCAGCGTCTTACTAGCGGCGAATGAGCAGTTCTTC
TRBV6-1	-	TRBJ1-2	TRBD1	CASRIRTGQHHGYTF	TGTGCCAGCAGGATAAGGACAGGCCAACATCATGGCTACACCTTC
TRBV7-7	-	TRBJ2-5	TRBD1	CASSLGDRGKETQYF	TGTGCCAGCAGCTTAGGGGACAGGGGTAAGGAGACCCAGTACTTC
TRBV5-5	-	TRBJ1-1	-	CASSGKGLPNTEAFF	TGTGCCAGCAGCGGCAAGGGACTGCCGAACACTGAAGCTTTCTTT
TRBV9	-	TRBJ1-6	TRBD1	CASSEDFGTGSSPLHF	TGTGCCAGCAGCGAGGACTTTGGGACAGGGAGCTCACCCCTCCACTTT
TRBV7-9	-	TRBJ1-1	-	CASSLVQSTEAFF	TGTGCCAGCAGCTTAGTACAGAGCACTGAAGCTTTCTTT
TRBV6-1	-	TRBJ2-5	-	CASREQGIGTQYF	TGTGCCAGCAGGGAACAGGGAATCGGGACCCAGTACTTC
TRBV5-6	-	TRBJ1-1	TRBD1	CASSPGGWVNTEAFF	TGTGCCAGCAGCCCAGGGGGATGGGTGAACACTGAAGCTTTCTTT
TRBV11-2	-	TRBJ2-5	-	CASSLTAGAQETQYF	TGTGCCAGCAGCTTAACTGCGGGGGCCCAAGAGACCCAGTACTTC
TRBV12-5	once	TRBJ1-1	TRBD1	CASGLVVGTANTEAFF	TGTGCTAGTGGTTTGGTAGTAGGGACAGCGAACACTGAAGCTTTCTTT
TRBV27	-	TRBJ2-7	-	CASSSYSYYEQYF	TGTGCCAGCAGCTCCTACTCGTACTACGAGCAGTACTTC
TRBV5-1	-	TRBJ1-2	TRBD1	CASSVQGAQGYGYTF	TGCGCCAGCAGCGTACAGGGGGCGCAGGGCTATGGCTACACCTTC
TRBV9	-	TRBJ2-2	-	CASSEGTSRTGELFF	TGTGCCAGCAGCGAGGGGACTTCGAGGACCGGGGAGCTGTTTTTT
TRBV11-2	-	TRBJ2-3	-	CASGRSTDTQYF	TGTGCCAGCGGGAGGAGCACAGATACGCAGTATTTT
TRBV7-9	-	TRBJ2-1	TRBD2	CASSFGLGTYNEQFF	TGTGCCAGCAGCTTCGGACTAGGTACCTACAATGAGCAGTTCTTC
TRBV7-6	-	TRBJ2-2	-	CASSLRGFPNTGELFF	TGTGCCAGCAGCTTACGGGGTTTTCCTAACACCGGGGAGCTGTTTTTT
TRBV6-5	-	TRBJ2-5	-	CASSKDRQETQYF	TGTGCCAGCAGCAAGGACAGACAAGAGACCCAGTACTTC
TRBV4-3	-	TRBJ2-1	-	CASSHRTVYNEQFF	TGCGCCAGCAGCCACCGGACTGTATACAATGAGCAGTTCTTC
TRBV5-1	-	TRBJ1-1	-	CASSLAGGTMNTEAFF	TGCGCCAGCAGCTTGGCCGGCGGAACTATGAACACTGAAGCTTTCTTT